This is a list of T cell receptor beta chains from one sample in a study of blood T cell repertoires in COVID-19. Profiling relied on immunoSEQ multiplex PCR, and the TCRdb table lists in-frame clones only, not all of them. The sample carries about 220,000 clones, 86% recorded once. Material for sequencing was peripheral blood. The receptors shown here come from a woman between 45 and 65 years old with COVID-19, enrolled during active disease. Each CDR3 is given with its conserved first and last residue. The D gene is left open where the match is weak. Expanded clones get a size class; other rows say once, few or many, or leave the size out.

TRBJ2-1,TRBV5-6,.,.,CASSFFTGTYNEQFF,TGTGCCAGCAGCTTTTTCACCGGTACCTACAATGAGCAGTTCTTC
TRBJ1-4,TRBV6-4,once,.,CASSPGSSDNEKLFF,TGTGCCAGCAGCCCGGGGAGCAGTGATAATGAAAAACTGTTTTTT
TRBJ1-2,TRBV24-1,.,.,CATSEGAWGYGYTF,TGTGCCACCAGTGAGGGGGCCTGGGGCTATGGCTACACCTTC
TRBJ2-1,TRBV7-2,few,.,CASSSRGASYNEQFF,TGTGCCAGCAGCTCACGGGGGGCCTCCTACAATGAGCAGTTCTTC
TRBJ2-1,TRBV4-1,.,.,CASSQVGAGSYNEQFF,TGCGCCAGCAGCCAAGTCGGTGCGGGCTCCTACAATGAGCAGTTCTTC
TRBJ2-2,TRBV6-1,once,.,CASSDHQGSTGELFF,TGTGCCAGCAGTGATCATCAGGGTTCGACCGGGGAGCTGTTTTTT
TRBJ2-7,TRBV27,.,TRBD1,CATSRQGGHEQYF,TGTGCCACCTCCAGACAGGGCGGCCACGAGCAGTACTTC
TRBJ1-1,TRBV5-1,.,.,CASSLAIRAGTEAFF,TGCGCCAGCAGCTTGGCCATCAGGGCCGGCACTGAAGCTTTCTTT
TRBJ2-1,TRBV6-2/TRBV6-3,.,TRBD2,CASSLLAGGSNEQFF,TGTGCCAGCAGCCTCCTTGCGGGGGGTAGTAATGAGCAGTTCTTC
TRBJ2-1,TRBV5-4,.,.,CASSLDAVAYNEQFF,TGTGCCAGCAGCTTGGACGCGGTGGCCTACAATGAGCAGTTCTTC
TRBJ1-2,TRBV6-1,.,.,CASSDPLGAQGYTF,TGTGCCAGCAGTGACCCCCTGGGGGCGCAAGGCTACACCTTC
TRBJ1-5,TRBV6-6,.,.,CASSYLQGNQPQHF,TGTGCCAGCAGTTACCTCCAGGGTAATCAGCCCCAGCATTTT
TRBJ2-1,TRBV20-1,.,TRBD2,CSQGRGNEQFF,TGCAGTCAAGGGCGGGGGAATGAGCAGTTCTTC
TRBJ1-6,TRBV27,.,.,CASSSPGTTHSLHF,TGTGCCAGCAGTTCTCCCGGGACAACACATTCCCTCCACTTT
TRBJ2-3,TRBV9,.,.,CASTGGLFPGDTQYF,TGTGCCAGCACAGGTGGGCTCTTCCCAGGAGATACGCAGTATTTT
TRBJ2-1,TRBV24-1,.,.,CATSDAGMWNEQFF,TGTGCCACCAGTGACGCGGGAATGTGGAATGAGCAGTTCTTC
TRBJ1-5,TRBV5-8,.,TRBD1,CASIRQGNQPQHF,TGTGCCAGCATCCGACAGGGTAACCAGCCCCAGCATTTT
TRBJ2-7,TRBV5-6,.,.,CASSLVGSPEDEQYF,TGTGCCAGCAGCTTGGTCGGTTCCCCAGAGGACGAGCAGTACTTC
TRBJ1-1,TRBV3-1/TRBV3-2,.,.,CASSRSGGSAYTEAFF,TGTGCCAGCAGTCGAAGCGGGGGATCAGCATACACTGAAGCTTTCTTT
TRBJ2-3,TRBV5-1,.,.,CASSLWGVSTDTQYF,TGCGCCAGCTCCCTGTGGGGGGTTAGCACAGATACGCAGTATTTT
TRBJ2-2,TRBV28,.,TRBD2,CASSFPTRPGLLVLNTGELFF,TGTGCCAGCAGTTTTCCAACCCGGCCGGGACTACTCGTTTTGAACACCGGGGAGCTGTTTTTT
TRBJ1-6,TRBV28,.,TRBD1,CASRNDRGRRSPLHF,TGTGCCAGCAGGAACGACAGGGGGCGAAGATCACCCCTCCACTTT
TRBJ2-6,TRBV4-1,.,.,CASSQDLTVEDSGANVLTF,TGCGCCAGCAGCCAAGATTTGACAGTCGAAGACTCTGGGGCCAACGTCCTGACTTTC
TRBJ1-1,TRBV11-3,.,.,CASSLSGAGGGTEAFF,TGTGCCAGCAGCTTAAGCGGTGCGGGGGGTGGGACTGAAGCTTTCTTT
TRBJ2-3,TRBV27,.,TRBD1,CASSPWTGGGTDTQYF,TGTGCCAGCAGTCCTTGGACAGGGGGTGGCACAGATACGCAGTATTTT
TRBJ2-3,TRBV5-1,.,TRBD2,CASTRLAGGTDTQYF,TGCGCCAGCACCCGACTAGCGGGCGGCACAGATACGCAGTATTTT
TRBJ2-2,TRBV5-1,.,.,CASSLGGPGELFF,TGCGCCAGCAGCTTGGGAGGGCCCGGGGAGCTGTTTTTT
TRBJ2-5,TRBV11-2,once,.,CASSLLFGQETQYF,TGTGCCAGCTCCCTACTGTTTGGCCAAGAGACCCAGTACTTC
TRBJ1-4,TRBV27,.,.,CASSLSGTGNEKLFF,TGTGCCAGCAGTTTAAGTGGCACGGGAAATGAAAAACTGTTTTTT
TRBJ1-2,TRBV6-6,.,TRBD1,CATMRQGDNYGYTF,TGTGCCACCATGCGCCAGGGGGACAACTATGGCTACACCTTC
TRBJ2-1,TRBV7-2,.,.,CASRVDHAPGEQFF,TGTGCCAGCAGGGTGGACCATGCCCCGGGGGAGCAGTTCTTC
TRBJ2-1,TRBV10-2,.,TRBD2,CASSDSGGANEQFF,TGCGCCAGCAGTGACAGCGGGGGGGCCAATGAGCAGTTCTTC
TRBJ2-5,TRBV5-5,.,TRBD1,CASSLDRGETQYF,TGTGCCAGCAGCTTAGACAGGGGGGAGACCCAGTACTTC
TRBJ1-2,TRBV28,.,.,CASSFQANYGYTF,TGTGCCAGCAGTTTTCAGGCTAACTATGGCTACACCTTC
TRBJ1-4,TRBV5-1,once,TRBD1,CASSLSGTGNEKLFF,TGCGCCAGCAGCTTGAGTGGGACAGGGAATGAAAAACTGTTTTTT
TRBJ2-5,TRBV29-1,once,TRBD1,CSVEDRGQGAKETQYF,TGCAGCGTTGAAGATCGCGGTCAGGGGGCTAAAGAGACCCAGTACTTC
TRBJ1-2,TRBV12-5,.,.,CASGPGPQPHYGYTF,TGTGCTAGTGGTCCTGGCCCCCAACCTCACTATGGCTACACCTTC
TRBJ1-2,TRBV10-2,.,.,CASTLTGLRGYTF,TGCGCCAGCACCCTTACAGGGCTCCGTGGCTACACCTTC
TRBJ1-2,TRBV12-3/TRBV12-4,few,TRBD1,CASSAPGGGGYTF,TGTGCCAGCAGTGCCCCAGGGGGCGGTGGCTACACCTTC
TRBJ2-2,TRBV27,once,.,CASRNGLPGAGELFF,TGTGCCAGCAGAAACGGGCTCCCCGGGGCCGGGGAGCTGTTTTTT
TRBJ1-4,TRBV6-2/TRBV6-3,.,.,CASSYSPGFMEKLFF,TGTGCCAGCAGTTACTCGCCAGGGTTTATGGAAAAACTGTTTTTT
TRBJ1-4,TRBV9,.,.,CASSFRPSGGEKLFF,TGTGCCAGCAGCTTTCGTCCCTCAGGAGGGGAAAAACTGTTTTTT
TRBJ2-5,TRBV3-1/TRBV3-2,.,TRBD1,CASSLSDRAQYKKTQYF,TGTGCCAGCAGCCTTTCGGACAGGGCGCAGTACAAGAAAACCCAGTACTTC
TRBJ1-2,TRBV6-6,.,.,CASSYDLGIGGYTF,TGTGCCAGCAGTTACGATCTCGGGATTGGTGGCTACACCTTC
TRBJ2-5,TRBV5-1,.,.,CASSFVGAGTQYF,TGCGCCAGCAGCTTCGTGGGGGCTGGGACCCAGTACTTC
TRBJ1-2,TRBV18,.,.,CASSPIKGQPPTTNYGYTF,TGTGCCAGCTCACCCATAAAGGGACAACCTCCTACTACTAACTATGGCTACACCTTC
TRBJ1-3,TRBV6-1,.,.,CASSEVGGSGNTIYF,TGTGCCAGCAGTGAAGTCGGAGGCTCTGGAAACACCATATATTTT
TRBJ1-1,TRBV4-2,.,.,CASSQDRGGEAFF,TGTGCCAGCAGCCAAGATCGGGGGGGCGAAGCTTTCTTT
TRBJ1-2,TRBV6-5,.,.,CASSTGSSYGYTF,TGTGCCAGCAGTACAGGGAGCAGCTATGGCTACACCTTC
TRBJ2-3,TRBV7-6,.,.,CASSLARRGTLVPDTQYF,TGTGCCAGCAGCTTAGCGCGACGGGGGACCCTTGTACCAGATACGCAGTATTTT
TRBJ2-1,TRBV7-2,.,TRBD2,CASSLGRLAGGYNEQFF,TGTGCCAGCAGCTTAGGCAGGCTAGCGGGGGGGTACAATGAGCAGTTCTTC